These 9 T cell receptor beta chains came from one sample sequenced in a study of response to subunit inactivated influenza vaccine. TCRdb called the RT-PCR reads again in MiXCR, with one record for every CDR3 protein. The sample has roughly 700,000 distinct CDR3 sequences; around 13% are singletons. The input for sequencing was PBMCs from blood, taken 14 to 15 days before vaccination. These receptors originate from a man aged 50 to 59 who received an inactivated influenza vaccine.

A word on this clonotype: This is likely a read error, given that the CDR3 carries no conserved phenylalanine or tryptophan at its end. No DNA is shown, since the ends of the CDR3 on it are uncertain; the CDR3 is the one TCRdb lists. V and J are TRBV4-1 and TRBJ1-1; TRBD1 reflects the table's D call only, with no check against the DNA. Germline values: CDR1 MGHRA, CDR2 YSYEKL. The CDR3 spans 13 amino acids, including both terminal residues. CDR3 loop: CASSQSPGQEIAT.

The chain links TRBV2 to TRBJ1-5; 7 bases match TRBD1. V gave up 5 bases and J gave up 3 bases; unmatched junction bases: 4. The germline V gene encodes CDR1 SNHLY and CDR2 FYNNEI. The CDR3 sequence is 14 residues long. The CDR3 is CASSPDRVNQPQHF. CDR3 nucleotides: TGTGCCAGCAGTCCTGACAGGGTCAATCAGCCCCAGCATTTT.

V usage is TRBV9 and J usage is TRBJ2-2; D is perhaps TRBD1 (5 bases). This CDR3 spans 16 amino acids. CDR1 and CDR2 from the germline V gene are SGDLS and YYNGEE. V lost 5 bases and J 1 base, leaving 15 bases between the germline ends. The chain's CDR3 is CASSFSQDVNTGELFF. CDR3 nucleotide sequence: TGTGCCAGCAGTTTCTCACAGGACGTGAACACCGGGGAGCTGTTTTTT.

With respect to this clonotype: At one of its ends the junction is not consistent with the germline gene, which may arise from a read error. The chain joins TRBV10-3 to TRBJ1-1; possibly TRBD1 for D (6 bases). This CDR3 has 12 amino acids. The germline CDR1 and CDR2 sequences are ENHRY and SYGVKD. CDR3 in amino acids: CAITGQNTEASF. The CDR3 bases are TGTGCCATCACCGGACAGAACACTGAAGCTTCCTTT.

This clonotype was seen more than once but under ten times. This chain connects TRBV27 to TRBJ2-7; D not certain. There are 15 residues in the CDR3. Looked up from germline, CDR1 is MNHEY and CDR2 is SMNVEV (reference sequence). Trimming stripped 5 bases from V and 4 bases from J, with 18 bases between. The chain's CDR3 is CASSRTRTARYEQYF. In DNA, the CDR3 is TGTGCCAGCAGTCGAACCCGGACGGCCCGATACGAGCAGTACTTC.

CDR3: CASSQEEAQETQYF. The CDR3 nucleotides read TGCGCCAGCAGCCAAGAGGAGGCCCAAGAGACCCAGTACTTC. This chain connects TRBV4-1 to TRBJ2-5; a weak D match, TRBD2 (5 bases). The length of the CDR3 is 14 residues. Trimming removed 0 bases at V and 1 base at J, with 6 bases between. Germline V lookup: CDR1 MGHRA, CDR2 YSYEKL.

This clonotype appeared a few times. The rearrangement links TRBV5-1 to TRBJ1-3; D call uncertain. The ends were cut back, 4 bases at V and 3 bases at J, with 20 bases in the middle. This CDR3 region has 17 residues. Germline CDR1 is SGHRS and CDR2 is YFSETQ. CDR3 amino acids: CASSSFGGPTGGNTIYF. The CDR3 DNA is TGCGCCAGCAGCAGCTTTGGCGGCCCGACGGGTGGAAACACCATATATTTT.

V and J are TRBV3-1 and TRBJ2-7, with 10 bases that match TRBD1. CDR3 length equals 11 residues. Germline trimming cut 4 bases from V and 12 bases from J; bases unmatched to any gene: 3. The germline gives CDR1 LGHDT, CDR2 YNNKEL (reference sequence). Written as DNA, the CDR3 is TGTGCCAGCAGCCCTGACAGGGGGCTGTACTTC. Translating gives CASSPDRGLYF.

V is TRBV20-1 and J is TRBJ2-1, with 11 bases fitting TRBD2. CDR3 length: 15 residues. Germline CDR1 reads DFQATT; CDR2 reads SNEGSKA (reference sequence). Trimming took 1 base from V and 10 from J; bases not matched to a gene: 9. CDR3 coding DNA: TGCAGTGCTAGAGCCCTAGCGGGAGGTTTCGGGGAGCAGTTCTTC. It yields the protein CSARALAGGFGEQFF.